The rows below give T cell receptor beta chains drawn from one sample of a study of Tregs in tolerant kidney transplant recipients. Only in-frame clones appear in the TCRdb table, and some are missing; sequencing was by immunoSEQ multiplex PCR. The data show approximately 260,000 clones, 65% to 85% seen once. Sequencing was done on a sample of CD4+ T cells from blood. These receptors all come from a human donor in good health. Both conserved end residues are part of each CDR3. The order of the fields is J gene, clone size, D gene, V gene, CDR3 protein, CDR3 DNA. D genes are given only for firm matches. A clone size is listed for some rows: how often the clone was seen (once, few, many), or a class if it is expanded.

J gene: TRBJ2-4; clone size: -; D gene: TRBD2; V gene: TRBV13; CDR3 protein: CASSEQASGKFNIQYF; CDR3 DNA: TGTGCCAGCAGCGAGCAGGCTAGCGGAAAATTTAACATTCAGTACTTC
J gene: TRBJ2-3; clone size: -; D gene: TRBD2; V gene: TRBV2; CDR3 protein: CASSGPGGATDTQYF; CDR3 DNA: TGTGCCAGCAGTGGGCCCGGGGGGGCCACAGATACGCAGTATTTT
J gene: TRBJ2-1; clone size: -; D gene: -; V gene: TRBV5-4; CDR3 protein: CATRGNNEQFF; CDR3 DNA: TGTGCAACGCGGGGTAACAATGAGCAGTTCTTC
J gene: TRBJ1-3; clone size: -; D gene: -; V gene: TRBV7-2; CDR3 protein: CASSLGVHSGNTIYF; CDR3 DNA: TGTGCCAGCAGCTTAGGGGTTCACTCTGGAAACACCATATATTTT
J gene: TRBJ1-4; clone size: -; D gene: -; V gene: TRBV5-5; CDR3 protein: CASSLSLAEKLFF; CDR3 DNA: TGTGCCAGCAGCTTGTCACTCGCAGAAAAACTGTTTTTT
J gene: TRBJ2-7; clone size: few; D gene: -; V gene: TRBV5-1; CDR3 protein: CASSVQGYEQYF; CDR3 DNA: TGCGCCAGCAGCGTTCAGGGCTACGAGCAGTACTTC
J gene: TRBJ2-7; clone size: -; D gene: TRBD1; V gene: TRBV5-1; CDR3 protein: CASSFRQGGGEQYF; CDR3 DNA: TGCGCCAGCAGCTTCCGACAGGGGGGTGGCGAGCAGTACTTC
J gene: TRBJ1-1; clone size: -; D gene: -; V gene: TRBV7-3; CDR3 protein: CASSTGPRAEAFF; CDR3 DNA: TGTGCCAGCTCGACAGGCCCCCGGGCTGAAGCTTTCTTT
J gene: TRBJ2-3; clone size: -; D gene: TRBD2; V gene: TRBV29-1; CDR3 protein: CSVTPSGNTDTQYF; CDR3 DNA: TGCAGCGTGACTCCTAGCGGGAACACAGATACGCAGTATTTT
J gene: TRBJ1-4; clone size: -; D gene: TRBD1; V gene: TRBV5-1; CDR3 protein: CASSYRGPNEKLFF; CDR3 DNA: TGCGCCAGCAGCTACAGGGGGCCTAATGAAAAACTGTTTTTT
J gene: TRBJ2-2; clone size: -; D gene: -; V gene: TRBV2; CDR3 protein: CASSRTGRAGELFF; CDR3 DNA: TGTGCCAGCAGCCGGACAGGGAGGGCCGGGGAGCTGTTTTTT
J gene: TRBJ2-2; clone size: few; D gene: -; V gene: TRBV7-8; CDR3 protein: CASSSGQNTGELFF; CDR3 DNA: TGTGCCAGCAGCTCGGGACAGAACACCGGGGAGCTGTTTTTT
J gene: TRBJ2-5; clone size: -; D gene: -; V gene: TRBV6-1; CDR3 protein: CASGGVSRIQETQYF; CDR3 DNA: TGTGCCAGCGGCGGGGTCAGCAGGATCCAAGAGACCCAGTACTTC
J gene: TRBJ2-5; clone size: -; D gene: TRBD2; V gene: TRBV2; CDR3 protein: CASSVGTSRTRDF; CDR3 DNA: TGTGCCAGCTCCGTAGGGACTAGCCGAACCCGTGACTTC
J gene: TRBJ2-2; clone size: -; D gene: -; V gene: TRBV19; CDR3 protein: CASSTPETRLQRDPGELFF; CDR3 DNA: TGTGCCAGTAGTACGCCCGAGACACGCTTACAAAGAGACCCCGGGGAGCTGTTTTTT
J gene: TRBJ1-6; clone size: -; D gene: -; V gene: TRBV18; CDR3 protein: CASSPGGGRDSPLHF; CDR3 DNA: TGTGCCAGCTCACCAGGAGGGGGAAGGGATTCACCCCTCCACTTT
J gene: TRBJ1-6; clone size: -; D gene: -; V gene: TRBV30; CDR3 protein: CTYGGGRYNSPLHF; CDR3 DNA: TGTACATACGGGGGGGGTAGGTATAATTCACCCCTCCACTTT
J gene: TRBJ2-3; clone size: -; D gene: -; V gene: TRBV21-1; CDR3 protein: CASSRRSASGGPLTDTQYF; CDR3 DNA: TGTGCCAGCAGCCGAAGGTCGGCTAGCGGGGGCCCTCTCACAGATACGCAGTATTTT
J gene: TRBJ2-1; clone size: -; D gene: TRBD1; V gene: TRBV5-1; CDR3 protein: CASSSPSTGSNEQFF; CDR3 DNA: TGCGCCAGCAGCTCACCTTCGACAGGGTCGAATGAGCAGTTCTTC
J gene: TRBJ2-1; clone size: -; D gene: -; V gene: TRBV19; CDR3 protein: CASSIIPRASSYNEQFF; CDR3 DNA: TGTGCCAGTAGTATAATCCCTCGGGCTAGCTCCTACAATGAGCAGTTCTTC
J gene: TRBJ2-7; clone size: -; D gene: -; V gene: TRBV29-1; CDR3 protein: CSVRTLYEQYF; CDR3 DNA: TGCAGCGTTCGGACCCTCTACGAGCAGTACTTC
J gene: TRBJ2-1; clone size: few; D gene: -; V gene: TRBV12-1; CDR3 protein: CASSSFGCPSLGQRSYNEQFF; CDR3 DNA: TGTGCCAGCAGCTCCTTCGGTTGTCCGAGTTTAGGACAGCGCTCCTACAATGAGCAGTTCTTC
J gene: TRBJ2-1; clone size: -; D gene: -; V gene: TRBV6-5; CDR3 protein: CASSPSLSSYNEQFF; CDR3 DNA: TGTGCCAGCAGTCCCTCGCTGAGCTCCTACAATGAGCAGTTCTTC
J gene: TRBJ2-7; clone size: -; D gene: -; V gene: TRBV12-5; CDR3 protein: CASGLNYEQYF; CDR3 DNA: TGTGCTAGTGGGCTCAACTACGAGCAGTACTTC
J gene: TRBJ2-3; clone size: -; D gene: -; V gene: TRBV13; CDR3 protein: CASSPEMGDTQYF; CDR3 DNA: TGTGCCAGCAGCCCAGAAATGGGAGATACGCAGTATTTT
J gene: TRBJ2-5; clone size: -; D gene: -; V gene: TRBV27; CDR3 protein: CASSLSGSAQTQYF; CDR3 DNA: TGTGCCAGCAGTTTATCGGGCAGTGCACAGACCCAGTACTTC
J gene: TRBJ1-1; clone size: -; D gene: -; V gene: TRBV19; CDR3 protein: CASSLHPGRVGTEAFF; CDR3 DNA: TGTGCCAGTAGCCTCCACCCAGGGAGGGTGGGGACTGAAGCTTTCTTT
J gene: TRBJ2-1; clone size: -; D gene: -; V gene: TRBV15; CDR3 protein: CATSQLTHTYNEQFF; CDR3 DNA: TGTGCCACCAGCCAGCTTACCCACACCTACAATGAGCAGTTCTTC
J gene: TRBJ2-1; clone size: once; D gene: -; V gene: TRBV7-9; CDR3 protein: CASSLGAAASSYNEQFF; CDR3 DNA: TGTGCCAGCAGCTTAGGCGCGGCGGCCAGCTCCTACAATGAGCAGTTCTTC
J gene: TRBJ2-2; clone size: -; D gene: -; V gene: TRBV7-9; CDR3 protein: CASSPLQGHTGELFF; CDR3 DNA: TGTGCCAGCAGCCCCTTACAGGGACACACCGGGGAGCTGTTTTTT
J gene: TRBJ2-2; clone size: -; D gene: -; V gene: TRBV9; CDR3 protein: CASSVVGGARNTGELFF; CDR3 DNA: TGTGCCAGCAGCGTAGTGGGGGGGGCGCGGAACACCGGGGAGCTGTTTTTT
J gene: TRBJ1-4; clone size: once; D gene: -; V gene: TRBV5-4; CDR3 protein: CASSFFQGNGKLFF; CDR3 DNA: TGTGCCAGCAGCTTCTTCCAGGGAAACGGAAAACTGTTTTTT
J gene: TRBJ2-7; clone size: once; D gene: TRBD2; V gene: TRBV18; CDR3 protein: CASSVGLAASSNEQYF; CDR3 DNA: TGTGCCAGCTCCGTGGGACTAGCGGCCTCCTCCAACGAGCAGTACTTC
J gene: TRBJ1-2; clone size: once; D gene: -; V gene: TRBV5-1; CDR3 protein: CASSLRDSNYGYTF; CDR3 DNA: TGCGCCAGCAGCTTGCGGGACTCTAACTATGGCTACACCTTC
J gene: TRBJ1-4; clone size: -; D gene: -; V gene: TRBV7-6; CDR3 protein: CASSLTFTGSGKLFF; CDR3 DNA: TGTGCCAGCAGCTTAACTTTTACAGGGTCGGGGAAACTGTTTTTT
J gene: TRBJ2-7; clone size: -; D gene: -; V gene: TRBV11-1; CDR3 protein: CASSDPRGFYEQYF; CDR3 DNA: TGTGCCAGCAGCGACCCTCGGGGGTTCTACGAGCAGTACTTC
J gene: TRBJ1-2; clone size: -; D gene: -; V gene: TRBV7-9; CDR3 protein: CASSLMAGSYGYTF; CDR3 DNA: TGTGCCAGCAGCTTAATGGCAGGGAGCTATGGCTACACCTTC
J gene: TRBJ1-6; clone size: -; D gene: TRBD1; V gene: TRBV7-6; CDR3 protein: CASSLDPGQMSSYNSPLHF; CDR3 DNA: TGTGCCAGCAGCTTAGATCCGGGACAGATGAGCTCCTATAATTCACCCCTCCACTTT
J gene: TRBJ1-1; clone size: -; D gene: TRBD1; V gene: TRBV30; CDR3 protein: CAWSATGRGPNTEAFF; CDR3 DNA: TGTGCCTGGAGTGCCACAGGTAGGGGGCCTAACACTGAAGCTTTCTTT
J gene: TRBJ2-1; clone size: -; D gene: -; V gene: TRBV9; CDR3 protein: CASSVYNEQFF; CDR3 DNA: TGTGCCAGCAGTGTCTACAATGAGCAGTTCTTC
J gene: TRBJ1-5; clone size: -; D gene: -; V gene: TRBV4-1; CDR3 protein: CASSQPTGSRNQPQHF; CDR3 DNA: TGCGCCAGCAGCCAACCCACGGGGAGTCGCAATCAGCCCCAGCATTTT
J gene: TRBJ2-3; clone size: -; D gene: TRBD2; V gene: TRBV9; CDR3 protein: CASSASGGTDTQYF; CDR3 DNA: TGTGCCAGCAGCGCTAGCGGGGGCACAGATACGCAGTATTTT
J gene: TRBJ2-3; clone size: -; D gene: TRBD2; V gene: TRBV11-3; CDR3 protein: CASSLGDYLGTDTQYF; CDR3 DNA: TGTGCCAGCAGCTTAGGGGACTACCTGGGCACAGATACGCAGTATTTT
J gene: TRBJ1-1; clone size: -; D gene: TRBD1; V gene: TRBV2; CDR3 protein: CASRRTGTNTEAFF; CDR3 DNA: TGTGCCAGCAGAAGGACAGGGACGAACACTGAAGCTTTCTTT
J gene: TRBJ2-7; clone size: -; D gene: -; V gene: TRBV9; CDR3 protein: CASSVDQSAYEQYF; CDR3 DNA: TGTGCCAGCAGCGTAGACCAGAGCGCCTACGAGCAGTACTTC